These 14 T cell receptor beta chains came from one sample sequenced in a study of shared clonotypes between healthy human individuals. Profiled with immunoSEQ multiplex PCR; TCRdb holds only in-frame clones, not every one. There are approximately 640,000 clones in the sample; more than 70% occur only once, and approximately 2% lies in the top ten. Sequenced input: memory CD4+ T cells sorted from blood. This sample's subset: CD45RA-negative fraction. The receptors come from a young woman in good health.

A note on this clone: At the DNA level, this CDR3 is encoded by other sequences in the same sample as well. The chain has TRBV5-4 and TRBJ2-6; D gene uncertain. Germline CDR1 reads SGHNT; CDR2 reads YYREEE (reference sequence). The CDR3 is 13 amino acids. V lost 2 bases and J 0 bases, leaving 0 bases between the germline ends. As DNA, the CDR3 is TGTGCCAGCAGCTTCTCTGGGGCCAACGTCCTGACTTTC. Residues: CASSFSGANVLTF.

The V and J genes are TRBV30 and TRBJ1-2; perhaps TRBD1 as D (6 bases). This CDR3 contains 13 residues. V lost 1 base to trimming and J lost 4 bases, with 10 bases between them. In germline, CDR1 is GTSNPN, CDR2 SVGIG (reference sequence). CDR3 DNA sequence: TGTGCCTGGAGTGGGGGGGCCGGCTATGGCTACACCTTC. It encodes CAWSGGAGYGYTF.

The chain carries TRBV5-1 and TRBJ2-5; D remains unclear. The CDR3 length is 12 residues. Trimming cost V 4 bases and J 5 bases, with 9 bases left between them. Germline V lookup: CDR1 SGHRS, CDR2 YFSETQ. CDR3 DNA sequence: TGCGCCAGCAGCCCCGTTGGGGAGACCCAGTACTTC. It specifies CASSPVGETQYF. Based on the CDR3 plus reference TRBV5-1 and TRBJ2-5, the full variable domain is KAGVTQTPRYLIKTRGQQVTLSCSPISGHRSVSWYQQTPGQGLQFLFEYFSETQRNKGNFPGRFSGRQFSNSRSEMNVSTLELGDSALYLCASSPVGETQYFGPGTRLLVL.

V gene TRBV29-1 combines with J gene TRBJ1-1; D ambiguous. V lost 5 bases and J lost 0, with 13 bases in between. CDR1 and CDR2 (germline): SQVTM, ANQGSEA. CDR3 size: 14 residues. Here the CDR3 DNA reads TGCAGCGTTTCCCCGGGATCGATGAACACTGAAGCTTTCTTT. This translates into CSVSPGSMNTEAFF.

With regard to this clone: An end of the junction does not agree with germline; a read error may underlie this. The chain links TRBV30 to TRBJ2-7; TRBD2 matches 11 bases. From germline, CDR1 is GTSNPN and CDR2 SVGIG (reference sequence). The CDR3 sequence is 13 residues long. The CDR3 here is CACSGRASHEQYF. CDR3 in DNA: TGTGCCTGTAGCGGGAGGGCCTCCCACGAGCAGTACTTC.

The chain is built from TRBV28 and TRBJ2-3, with TRBD2 as a possible D gene (6 bases). Deletions cut 5 bases from V and 9 bases from J, with 15 bases between. The germline CDR1 and CDR2 sequences are MDHEN and SYDVKM. The CDR3 consists of 13 residues. CDR3 in amino acids: CASSAPGLATQYF. The DNA of the CDR3 is TGTGCCAGCAGTGCGCCGGGACTCGCGACGCAGTATTTT.

This chain uses TRBV5-1 with TRBJ1-4; D unclear. The CDR3 is 15 residues long. Germline CDR1 and CDR2: SGHRS and YFSETQ. The germline V and J ends were trimmed by 4 bases and 8 bases, with 18 bases remaining between them. Written as DNA, the CDR3 is TGCGCCAGCAGCACAAGCCCCGGAGGCCGGGAAAAACTGTTTTTT. Translating it yields CASSTSPGGREKLFF.

The count of this clone is one. The chain employs TRBV15 and TRBJ1-5, with D hard to call. CDR3 size: 15 residues. V lost 8 bases and J 2 bases, leaving 16 bases between the germline ends. CDR1 is LNHNV, CDR2 YYDKDF, per germline (reference sequence). CDR3 protein: CATRRTGIGNQPQHF. The CDR3 DNA sequence: TGTGCCACCCGACGGACCGGGATAGGCAATCAGCCCCAGCATTTT.

V usage is TRBV27 and J usage is TRBJ2-3; 8 bases agree with TRBD2. CDR1 is MNHEY, CDR2 SMNVEV, per germline (reference sequence). The CDR3 contains 15 residues. V was pared by 11 bases and J by 5 bases, with 15 bases of the junction left unmatched. The CDR3 reads CASGRFSGTIDTQYF. The CDR3, as DNA: TGTGCCTCCGGGAGGTTTAGCGGGACAATAGATACGCAGTATTTT.

A word on this clone: Other nucleotide sequences in the sample specify the same CDR3. V and J are TRBV7-9 and TRBJ2-7; tentatively, D is TRBD1 (6 bases). The length of the CDR3 is 13 residues. Trimming left V 1 base short and J 3 bases short, with 7 bases between. From germline, CDR1 is SEHNR and CDR2 FQNEAQ (reference sequence). DNA for the CDR3: TGTGCCAGCAGCTTAGTAGGGGGCTACGAGCAGTACTTC. It encodes CASSLVGGYEQYF.

V usage is TRBV5-4 and J usage is TRBJ2-7, with D unclear. V lost 4 bases, J lost 2 bases, and 13 bases lay in between. Looked up from germline, CDR1 is SGHNT and CDR2 is YYREEE (reference sequence). CDR3 length: 14 residues. CDR3 coding DNA: TGTGCCAGCAGCGACGCCCGGGCCCCCTACGAGCAGTACTTC. Amino acid sequence: CASSDARAPYEQYF.

V gene TRBV16 combines with J gene TRBJ2-1; D tentatively fits TRBD1 or TRBD2 (6 bases each). CDR1 KGHSY and CDR2 FQNENV come from the germline V gene. V dropped 0 bases and J dropped 6 bases, with 9 bases sitting between them. This CDR3 contains 14 residues. CDR3 nucleotides: TGTGCCAGCAGCCAATCGAGGGGGGTCAATGAGCAGTTCTTC. Translation gives CASSQSRGVNEQFF.

The chain employs TRBV28 and TRBJ2-2; 8 bases fit TRBD1. V shed 6 bases, J shed 4 bases, and the junction held 7 bases outside the gene matches. The CDR3 has 15 residues. From germline, CDR1 is MDHEN and CDR2 SYDVKM. CDR3 sequence: CASRTGTGRTGELFF. CDR3 sequence (DNA): TGTGCCAGCAGAACCGGGACAGGACGCACCGGGGAGCTGTTTTTT.

This clone has just one count. The chain uses TRBV11-1 and TRBJ1-4; D gene ambiguous. The V end was cut by 4 bases, the J end by 6 bases, with 15 bases between. The CDR3 consists of 15 residues. CDR1 is SGHAT, CDR2 FQDESV, per germline (reference sequence). CDR3 amino acids: CASSSAYRGDEKLFF. The DNA for the CDR3 is TGTGCCAGCAGCTCAGCTTATCGGGGTGATGAAAAACTGTTTTTT.